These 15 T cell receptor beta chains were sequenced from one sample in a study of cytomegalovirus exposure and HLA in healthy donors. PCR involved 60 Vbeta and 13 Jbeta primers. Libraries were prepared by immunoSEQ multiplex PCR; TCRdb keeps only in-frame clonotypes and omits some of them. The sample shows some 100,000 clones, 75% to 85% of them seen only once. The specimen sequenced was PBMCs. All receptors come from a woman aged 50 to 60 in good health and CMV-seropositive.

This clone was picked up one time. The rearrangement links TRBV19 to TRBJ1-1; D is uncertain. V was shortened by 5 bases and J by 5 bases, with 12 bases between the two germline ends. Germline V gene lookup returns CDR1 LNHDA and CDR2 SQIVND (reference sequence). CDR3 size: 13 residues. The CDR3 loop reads CASSATSTTEAFF. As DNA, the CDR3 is TGTGCCAGTAGTGCGACAAGTACAACTGAAGCTTTCTTT.

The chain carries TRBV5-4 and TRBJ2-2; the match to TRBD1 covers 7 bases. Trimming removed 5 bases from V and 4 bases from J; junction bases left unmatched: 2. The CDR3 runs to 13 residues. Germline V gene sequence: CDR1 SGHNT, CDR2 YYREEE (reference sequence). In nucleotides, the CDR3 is TGTGCCAGCAGGAAGGGGGCCACCGGGGAGCTGTTTTTT. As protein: CASRKGATGELFF.

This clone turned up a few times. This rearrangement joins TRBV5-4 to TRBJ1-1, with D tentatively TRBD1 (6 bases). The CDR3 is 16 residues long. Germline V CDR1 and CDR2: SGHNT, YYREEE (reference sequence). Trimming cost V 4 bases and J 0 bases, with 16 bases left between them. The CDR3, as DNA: TGTGCCAGCAGCAAACCGACAGGAGGAATGAACACTGAAGCTTTCTTT. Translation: CASSKPTGGMNTEAFF.

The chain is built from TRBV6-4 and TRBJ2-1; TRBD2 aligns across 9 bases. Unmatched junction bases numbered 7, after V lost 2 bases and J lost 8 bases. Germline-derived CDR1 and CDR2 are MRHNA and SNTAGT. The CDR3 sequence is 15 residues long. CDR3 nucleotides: TGTGCCAGCAGTGACAGGGCGGGGGGGCGTCATGAGCAGTTCTTC. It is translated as CASSDRAGGRHEQFF.

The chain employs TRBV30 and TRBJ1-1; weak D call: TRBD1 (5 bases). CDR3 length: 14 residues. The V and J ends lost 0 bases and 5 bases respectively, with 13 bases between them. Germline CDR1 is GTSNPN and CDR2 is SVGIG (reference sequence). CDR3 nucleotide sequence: TGTGCCTGGAGTGTAGGAGGCGGGGGGACTGAAGCTTTCTTT. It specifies CAWSVGGGGTEAFF.

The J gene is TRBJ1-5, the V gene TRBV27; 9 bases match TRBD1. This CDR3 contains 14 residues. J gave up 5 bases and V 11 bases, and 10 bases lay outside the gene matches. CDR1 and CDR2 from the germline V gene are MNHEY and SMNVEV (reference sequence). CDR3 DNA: TGTGCCTCATCCCCGGGACAGGGATATCAGCCCCAGCATTTT. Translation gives CASSPGQGYQPQHF.

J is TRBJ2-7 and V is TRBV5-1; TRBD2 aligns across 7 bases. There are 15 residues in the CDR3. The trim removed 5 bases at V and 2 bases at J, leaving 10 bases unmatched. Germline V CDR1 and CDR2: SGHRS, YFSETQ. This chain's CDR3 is CASRAASGAPYEQYF. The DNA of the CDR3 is TGCGCCAGCAGGGCCGCTAGCGGAGCCCCCTACGAGCAGTACTTC.

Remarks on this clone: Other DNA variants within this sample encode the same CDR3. CDR3 sequence (DNA): TGTGCCAGCAGTGTAGGGACAGCGAGTGAAGCTTTCTTT. This translates into CASSVGTASEAFF. V gene TRBV2 combines with J gene TRBJ1-1, with 7 positions matching TRBD1. This CDR3 contains 13 residues. Germline V gene lookup returns CDR1 SNHLY and CDR2 FYNNEI. V gave up 4 bases and J gave up 7 bases; unmatched junction bases: 6.

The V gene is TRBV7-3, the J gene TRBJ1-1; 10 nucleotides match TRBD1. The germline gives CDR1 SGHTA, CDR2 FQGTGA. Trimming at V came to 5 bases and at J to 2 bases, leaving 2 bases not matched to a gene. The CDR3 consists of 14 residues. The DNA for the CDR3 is TGTGCCAGCAGCGCGACAGGGGGCAACACTGAAGCTTTCTTT. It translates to CASSATGGNTEAFF.

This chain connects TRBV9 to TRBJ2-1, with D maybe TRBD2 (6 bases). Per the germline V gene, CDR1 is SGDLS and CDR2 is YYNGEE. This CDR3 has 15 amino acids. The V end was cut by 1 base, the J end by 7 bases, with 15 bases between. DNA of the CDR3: TGTGCCAGCAGCGTAAAGGGGATGGGGGGAAATGAGCAGTTCTTC. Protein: CASSVKGMGGNEQFF.

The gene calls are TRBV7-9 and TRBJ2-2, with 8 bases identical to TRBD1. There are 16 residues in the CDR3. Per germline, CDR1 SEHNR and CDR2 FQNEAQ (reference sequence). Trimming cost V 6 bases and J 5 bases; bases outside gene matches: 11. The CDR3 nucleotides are TGTGCCAGCAGTCACCCGGGACAGGATCGAACCGGGGAGCTGTTTTTT. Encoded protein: CASSHPGQDRTGELFF. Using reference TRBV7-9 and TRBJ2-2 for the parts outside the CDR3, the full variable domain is DTGVSQNPRHKITKRGQNVTFRCDPISEHNRLYWYRQTLGQGPEFLTYFQNEAQLEKSRLLSDRFSAERPKGSFSTLEIQRTEQGDSAMYLCASSHPGQDRTGELFFGEGSRLTVL.

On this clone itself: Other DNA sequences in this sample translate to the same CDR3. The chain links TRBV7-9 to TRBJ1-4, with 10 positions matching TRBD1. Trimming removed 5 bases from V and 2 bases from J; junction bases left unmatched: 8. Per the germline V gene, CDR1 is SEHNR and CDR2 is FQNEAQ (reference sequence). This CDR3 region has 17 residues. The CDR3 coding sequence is TGTGCCAGCAGCCTGACAGGGGGCGGTTTGACTAATGAAAAACTGTTTTTT. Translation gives CASSLTGGGLTNEKLFF.

CDR3 sequence (DNA): TGTGCCTGGAGTGTACTCGACAGGGACTACACTGAAGCTTTCTTT. As protein: CAWSVLDRDYTEAFF. The chain couples TRBV30 to TRBJ1-1, with TRBD1 identical over 7 bases. Germline lookup yields CDR1 GTSNPN and CDR2 SVGIG (reference sequence). V dropped 0 bases and J dropped 3; count of bases not matched to a gene: 7. The CDR3 has 15 amino acids. Variable domain in full (rest from reference TRBV30 and TRBJ1-1): SQTIHQWPATLVQPVGSPLSLECTVEGTSNPNLYWYRQAAGRGLQLLFYSVGIGQISSEVPQNLSASRPQDRQFILSSKKLLLSDSGFYLCAWSVLDRDYTEAFFGQGTRLTVV.

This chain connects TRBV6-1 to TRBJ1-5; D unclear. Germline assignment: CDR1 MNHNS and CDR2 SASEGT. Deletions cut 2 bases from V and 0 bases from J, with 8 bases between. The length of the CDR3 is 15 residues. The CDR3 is CASSERGFSNQPQHF. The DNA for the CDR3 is TGTGCCAGCAGTGAAAGAGGTTTTAGCAATCAGCCCCAGCATTTT.

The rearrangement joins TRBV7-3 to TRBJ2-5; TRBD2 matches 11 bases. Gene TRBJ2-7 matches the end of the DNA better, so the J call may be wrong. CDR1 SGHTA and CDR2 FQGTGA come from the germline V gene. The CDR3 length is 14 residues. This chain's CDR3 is CASSVGTSGYEQYF. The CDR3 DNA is TGTGCCAGCAGCGTCGGGACTAGCGGTTACGAGCAGTACTTC.